A selection of T cell receptor beta chains follows, all from one sample in a study of T-cell reconstitution after alpha-beta-depleted transplantation in children. One entry per CDR3 protein results from TCRdb running MiXCR on the PCR reads. The sample records fewer than 550,000 distinct CDR3 sequences, over 10% being singletons. The source material was PBMCs, mostly from graft donor cells, sampled 180 days after TCRalphabeta/CD19-depleted stem cell transplant. All receptors derive from a female patient aged 2-10 years who had a stem cell transplant for aplastic anemia, so the T cells may come from the graft donor. CDR3s include the opening cysteine and the closing phenylalanine or tryptophan. Each record gives: V gene, J gene, D gene, CDR3 protein. D genes are given only for firm matches.

v_call: TRBV4-2
j_call: TRBJ2-7
d_call: TRBD2
cdr3_aa: CASSPPGELAGVARPHEQYF

v_call: TRBV20-1
j_call: TRBJ2-2
d_call: NA
cdr3_aa: CSAIRLNRAGELFF

v_call: TRBV18
j_call: TRBJ2-1
d_call: NA
cdr3_aa: CASSPPLSSPLGNEQFF

v_call: TRBV10-3
j_call: TRBJ2-7
d_call: NA
cdr3_aa: CAISERSASAYEQYF

v_call: TRBV7-9
j_call: TRBJ2-1
d_call: NA
cdr3_aa: CANTWDGYNEQFF

v_call: TRBV2
j_call: TRBJ1-1
d_call: NA
cdr3_aa: CASSGGITEAFF

v_call: TRBV20-1
j_call: TRBJ1-1
d_call: TRBD1
cdr3_aa: CSARDRGRGGAGAFF

v_call: TRBV4-2
j_call: TRBJ2-1
d_call: TRBD2
cdr3_aa: CASSQGDLAGGLNEQFF

v_call: TRBV20-1
j_call: TRBJ2-1
d_call: TRBD1
cdr3_aa: CSAQGGAPNEQFF

v_call: TRBV7-9
j_call: TRBJ2-3
d_call: NA
cdr3_aa: CASSPLVSGTDTQYF

v_call: TRBV6-2/TRBV6-3
j_call: TRBJ2-2
d_call: TRBD2
cdr3_aa: CASIHMGLAGIANTGELFF

v_call: TRBV5-1
j_call: TRBJ1-1
d_call: NA
cdr3_aa: CASTHGGLDEAFF

v_call: TRBV3-1
j_call: TRBJ1-3
d_call: NA
cdr3_aa: CASSVGASSGNTIYF

v_call: TRBV5-1
j_call: TRBJ1-3
d_call: NA
cdr3_aa: CASSLDPGVSGNTIYF

v_call: TRBV4-1
j_call: TRBJ2-2
d_call: TRBD2
cdr3_aa: CASSQPLAGGPNTGELFF

v_call: TRBV5-1
j_call: TRBJ2-4
d_call: NA
cdr3_aa: CASSLRDRDPKNIQYF

v_call: TRBV5-1
j_call: TRBJ2-7
d_call: TRBD1
cdr3_aa: CASGSGQGLDIEQYF

v_call: TRBV28
j_call: TRBJ1-1
d_call: TRBD1
cdr3_aa: CASSTTGQGTNTEAFF

v_call: TRBV18
j_call: TRBJ1-1
d_call: TRBD1
cdr3_aa: CASSTSRQGMNTEAFF

v_call: TRBV20-1
j_call: TRBJ2-2
d_call: NA
cdr3_aa: CSARVGGRTTGELFF